This T cell receptor beta chain was captured by sequencing in a study of long-term antiretroviral therapy in people with HIV (dated by TCRdb to between 2021 and 2024). At the level of the whole study: The earliest samples were collected approximately a decade before the 2015 WHO recommendation for immediate ART, a period when ART was typically delayed until CD4 counts fell. About 35% of the 30 participants with HIV were female. A retrospective serial study tested whether changes in peripheral blood TRB repertoire composition and diversity were associated with ART initiation and durable HIV suppression. No cross-contamination during QIAcube processing was shown when test extractions of a monoclonal T-cell line were performed alongside a few dozen polyclonal samples. A total of around 190 cryopreserved PBMC samples came from 25 to 35 adults with confirmed HIV infection and were collected serially over a mean of roughly six years (range 1-12). The investigation overall reported the following: The samples were dated from the mid-2000s to the late 2010s, and the ART regimens that were used may be less effective than current ART regimens. ART initiation was associated with a significant increase in TRB diversity, but diversity stayed significantly below transplant donor controls even after long-term ART. HIV repertoires had narrower CDR3 length ranges than controls, and the network structure suggested an antigen-experienced repertoire that shifted only slightly toward naive after ART. At every time point, the repertoire was dominated by expanded TRB clones first identified before ART initiation, although this dominance fluctuated and, in many PLHIV, declined after ART. Limited PBMC availability meant only the TCR beta chain was sequenced, without alpha chain pairing. Inferences about post-ART repertoire changes are limited because no data were available on ART adherence, viral resistance or therapy changes. Unsorted PBMC were profiled instead of sorted CD4+ and CD8+ T cells because pre-ART samples had limited cell numbers.

To be included, a participant needed at least one PBMC sample from before ART initiation plus at least two post-ART samples. All participants with HIV were treated in the United States of America. Before DNA extraction, cryopreserved samples of roughly 0.85-11 million PBMC were thawed and then washed. At the time of the earliest PBMC sample, participants with HIV were aged between roughly 20 and 54 years. PBMC samples were contributed by each participant from 1-4 timepoints before ART initiation and 2-8 timepoints after ART initiation, with a median of 7 samples. Serial HIV viral load, CD4+ T-cell count, ART history and demographic data were obtained for every participant. Genomic DNA was extracted from unsorted PBMC with a Qiagen kit on a QIAcube, with processing performed in batches of 12 samples. The immunoSEQ hsTCRB v3.0 assay was used at survey level resolution to sequence the TRB variable region. A depth of roughly 35,000-55,000 T-cell genomes per sample was targeted for TRB sequencing. An Illumina MiSeq with a v3 150-cycle kit was used to sequence the pooled TRB libraries. As for the original processing: Repertoire analysis was run in R within a reproducible Nextflow workflow that covered QC, data transformation and analysis. LymphoSeq2, an R package for AIRR-Seq data exploration, was used to implement custom analyses. A few samples that produced fewer than 5000 total TRB sequences were removed, so fewer than 200 HIV repertoires were analyzed. Among the approximately 190 retained HIV repertoires, approximately 57 were collected before ART initiation and fewer than 150 were collected after ART initiation. Each repertoire was downsampled to 5000 TRB nucleotide sequences, and summary statistics were averaged across 100 downsampling iterations. The analysis kept only TRB sequences whose CDR3 regions were at least seven amino acids long. A Shannon entropy-derived clonality score and the Gini coefficient were used to measure diversity. In the repertoire networks, any two of the top 5000 CDR3 amino acid sequences were linked whenever the two sequences differed by an edit distance of one. GLIPH2 predicted antigen specificity groups and MHC restriction for TRB CDR3 amino acid sequences. To flag known CMV, EBV, HIV or tissue antigen associations, CDR3 amino acid sequences were matched against VDJdb and McPAS-TCR. Pre-ART, post-ART and control groups were compared with Wilcoxon signed-rank tests and Holm-Bonferroni correction. The table comes from immuneACCESS by way of TCRdb, which keeps in-frame sequences with V and J called. Part of the clones is missing from these tables; in studies checked, under half for an unresolved V gene and the rest for unknown reasons. Clone size and the V and J calls come from that table; the DNA yielded D and trimming. The sample profile shows 15,000 to 20,000 clones; 75% to 95% of them were found once. The ten most abundant clones make up around 10% of the sample.

Comments on this clone: The antigen it binds to is not known. No qualities accompany the bases; no much larger clone lies one base away.

The receptor's source is a man in his sixties with HIV. Here the sequenced sample was unsorted PBMCs, taken 0.3 years after starting antiretroviral therapy.

The CDR3 in this case is CASSLGRGEREQFF. The base sequence is TGTGCCAGCAGCTTAGGTCGGGGGGAGCGGGAGCAGTTCTTC. The rearranged segments are TRBV7-2 and TRBJ2-1, with 7 junctional bases fitting TRBD2. Unmatched junction bases come to 7, with V trimmed by 1 base and J by 10 bases. The CDR3 goes from the cysteine to the phenylalanine over 14 residues. This entry keeps only the CDR3 DNA: 42 bases, framed from base 1. The germline V gene yields SGHTA for CDR1 and FQGNSA for CDR2.